This T cell receptor (beta chain) comes out of a study of cytomegalovirus exposure and HLA in healthy donors. Broader study findings: Later work associated roughly 15,000 TCR beta sequences with HLA alleles at 0.05 false discovery rate. Later analysis identified a missense DCLRE1C variant that was linked to TCR beta V- and J-gene trimming. Across HLA loci, a later analysis found differing TCR association rates, with DRB1 most and HLA-C fewest. A later analysis reported that several of the most significant clusters appeared to be linked to common viral pathogens, among them Epstein-Barr virus.

The CDR3 spans 13 residues. CDR1 and CDR2 (germline): GTSNPN, SVGIG (reference sequence). Points on this clone: Its antigen is not identified.

13 Jbeta primers and 60 Vbeta primers were used for the PCR. Libraries were prepared by immunoSEQ multiplex PCR; TCRdb keeps only in-frame clonotypes and omits some of them. This repertoire shows about 260,000 clones, 65% to 85% found once; its top ten account for around 2%. Input material: PBMCs. The chain links TRBV30 to TRBJ1-5; 7 bases are a match to TRBD1. This TCR came from a female donor in good health and CMV-seronegative. The CDR3 bases are TGTGCTTTAGGGACAGATGCCGATCAGCCCCAGCATTTT. Translation: CALGTDADQPQHF.